This T cell receptor (beta chain) was captured by sequencing in a study of glioma-infiltrating T cells. The study's findings and limits: Tissue and blood shared very few CDR3 sequences.

There are many counts of this clonotype. No antigen is known for it. Amplification of TCR alpha and beta CDR3 regions from RNA used iRepertoire nested multiplex PCR. TCRdb itself ran the multiplex PCR reads through MiXCR, one entry per CDR3 protein. The table lists about 110,000 distinct CDR3 sequences, less than 30% of them singletons. CDR3 size: 14 residues. Germline V CDR1 and CDR2: LNHDA, SQIVND (reference sequence). V dropped 3 bases and J dropped 0 bases, with 6 bases sitting between them. The chain employs TRBV19 and TRBJ2-1, with D perhaps TRBD2 (5 bases). The material sequenced was glioma tissue, nonneoplastic brain tissue, or PBMCs (not recorded which). The clonotype comes from a human donor with low-grade glioma or glioblastoma, undergoing nonglioma brain surgery, or in good health (not recorded which). Written as DNA, the CDR3 is TGTGCCAGTAGTATTGGGAGCTCCTACAATGAGCAGTTCTTC. It encodes CASSIGSSYNEQFF.